The following is a TCR beta chain sequence with its context. What it binds is unknown. This CDR3 is 16 amino acids long. V lost 3 bases to trimming and J lost 4 bases, with 16 bases between them. Germline CDR1 reads SEHNR; CDR2 reads FQNEAQ (reference sequence). Using about 190 ng DNA, 30,000 to 35,000 T cell genomes, the sorted-subset replicate PCRs were run. Profiled with immunoSEQ multiplex PCR; TCRdb holds only in-frame clones, not every one. The repertoire holds over a million clones, with 75% to 85% as singletons. The source of the sample is a study of shared clonotypes between healthy human individuals. Whole-study findings and limits: Sequencing depth was expected to affect clonotype sharing among donors.

The CD4+ fraction was divided into a CD45RA+ naive subset and a CD45RA-negative memory subset. The receptor was derived from a young man in good health. Some clones in this sample may be carry-over from other donors' samples. V gene TRBV7-9 combines with J gene TRBJ2-1; perhaps TRBD2 as D (5 bases). Sequences were obtained from memory CD4+ T cells from PBMCs. As to subset: CD45RA-negative fraction. The CDR3 here is CASSFSTSGGYNEQFF. CDR3 in DNA: TGTGCCAGCAGCTTTAGTACTTCCGGCGGGTACAATGAGCAGTTCTTC.